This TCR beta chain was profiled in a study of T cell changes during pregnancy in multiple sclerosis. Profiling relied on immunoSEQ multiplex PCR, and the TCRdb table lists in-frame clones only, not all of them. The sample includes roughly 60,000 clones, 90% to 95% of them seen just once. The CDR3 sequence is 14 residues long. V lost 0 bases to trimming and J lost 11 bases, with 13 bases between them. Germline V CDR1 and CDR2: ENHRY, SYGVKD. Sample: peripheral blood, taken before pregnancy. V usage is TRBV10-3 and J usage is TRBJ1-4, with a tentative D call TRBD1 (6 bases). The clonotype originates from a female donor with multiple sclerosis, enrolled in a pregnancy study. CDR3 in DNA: TGTGCCATCAGTGAGTCGGGGGCGGCAGGGAAACTGTTTTTT. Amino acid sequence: CAISESGAAGKLFF.